The T cell receptor (beta chain) under discussion was sequenced for a study of cytomegalovirus exposure and HLA in healthy donors (dated by TCRdb to 2016 to 2017). For context, the study as a whole: The 650 to 800 repertoires of the first cohort and the 120 validation repertoires were produced on the same platform, according to a later analysis. A separate validation cohort of approximately 130 different subjects was used in addition to the roughly 700-subject first cohort. The aim of the study was to test whether cataloging public T cell receptors could identify signatures of past pathogen exposure. High-throughput TCR immunosequencing, statistical association of individual TCRs with disease status, and machine learning were combined to predict cytomegalovirus infection status.

The donors belonged to the validation cohort of about 120 subjects, which was separate from the approximately 700-subject first cohort. Library prep was done by the immunoSEQ multiplex PCR assay. Regarding the original processing steps: A statistical classification framework was built to diagnose cytomegalovirus status from the catalog of TCR beta chain sequences. The table comes from immuneACCESS by way of TCRdb, which keeps in-frame sequences with V and J called. Part of the clones is missing from these tables; in studies checked, under half for an unresolved V gene and the rest for unknown reasons. V, J and clone size are taken as reported in that table, and D and trimming were inferred from the DNA itself. The sample table contains under 300,000 clones; only one count was recorded for around 85% of them. In total, the top ten clones hold roughly 1% of the sample. V loses 4 bases, J loses 0 bases, and the germline ends lie 6 bases apart. CDR1 and CDR2 are read off the germline V gene as SGHRS and YFSETQ. Including cysteine and phenylalanine, the CDR3 has 13 amino acids. CDR3 DNA is the only sequence kept; it has 39 bases, read in frame from the first base.

With regard to this clone: Its antigen is unknown. Per-base qualities were not stored, and no clone one base away is much larger.

The paper as a whole reports these results and caveats: A later analysis lacked HLA typing for the validation cohort, so it scored co-occurrence in that cohort across all 130 or so repertoires. A later analysis found that TCRs clustered in the first cohort also tended to co-occur in the roughly 120 validation repertoires, with 94% of cluster scores above 0. The study gave a list of 150 to 200 TCR beta chains associated with cytomegalovirus. Cytomegalovirus status was reported to be diagnosed by the classifier with high specificity and sensitivity in both the original and validation cohorts. The authors suggested that the approach could potentially be extended to other disease states and immunological phenotypes. In vitro tests confirmed that a few of the cytomegalovirus-associated TCR beta chains recognize cytomegalovirus antigens. Across donors, most TCR sequences were observed very rarely, whereas some public TCRs were present in many individuals.

What was sequenced was PBMCs. The chain couples TRBV5-1 to TRBJ2-3; no D gene is confidently identified. The sequence came from a woman aged 18-29 years in good health and CMV-seronegative. The nucleotides are TGCGCCAGCAGCCCCCCTAGCACAGATACGCAGTATTTT. It specifies CASSPPSTDTQYF.